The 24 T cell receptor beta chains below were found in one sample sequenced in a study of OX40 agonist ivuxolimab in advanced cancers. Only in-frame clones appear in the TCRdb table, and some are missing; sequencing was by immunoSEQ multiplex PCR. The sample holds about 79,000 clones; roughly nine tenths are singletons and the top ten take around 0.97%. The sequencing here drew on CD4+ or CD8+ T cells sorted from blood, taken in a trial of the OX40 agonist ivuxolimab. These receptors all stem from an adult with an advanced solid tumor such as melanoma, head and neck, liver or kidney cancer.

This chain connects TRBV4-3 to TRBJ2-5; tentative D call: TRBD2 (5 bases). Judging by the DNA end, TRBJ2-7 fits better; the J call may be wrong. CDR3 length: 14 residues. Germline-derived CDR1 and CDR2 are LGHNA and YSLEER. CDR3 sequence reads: CASSQDGRGNEQYF. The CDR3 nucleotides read TGCGCCAGCAGCCAAGACGGGCGAGGGAACGAGCAGTACTTC.

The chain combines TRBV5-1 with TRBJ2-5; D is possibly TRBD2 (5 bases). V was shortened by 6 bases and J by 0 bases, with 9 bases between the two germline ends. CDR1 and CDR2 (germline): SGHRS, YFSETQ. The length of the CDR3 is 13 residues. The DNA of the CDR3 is TGCGCCAGCAATGGAGGAAACCAAGAGACCCAGTACTTC. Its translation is CASNGGNQETQYF.

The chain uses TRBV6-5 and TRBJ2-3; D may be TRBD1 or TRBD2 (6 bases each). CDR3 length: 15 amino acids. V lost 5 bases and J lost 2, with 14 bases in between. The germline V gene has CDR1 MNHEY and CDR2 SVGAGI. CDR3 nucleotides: TGTGCCAGCAGTCAACCGGGGGCAGTCACAGATACGCAGTATTTT. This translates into CASSQPGAVTDTQYF.

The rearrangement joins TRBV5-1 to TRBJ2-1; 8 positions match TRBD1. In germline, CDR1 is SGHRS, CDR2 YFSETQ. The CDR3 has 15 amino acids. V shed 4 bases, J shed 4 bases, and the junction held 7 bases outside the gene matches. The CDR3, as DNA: TGCGCCAGCAGCCCCGGGACAGGTTTTTACAATGAGCAGTTCTTC. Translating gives CASSPGTGFYNEQFF.

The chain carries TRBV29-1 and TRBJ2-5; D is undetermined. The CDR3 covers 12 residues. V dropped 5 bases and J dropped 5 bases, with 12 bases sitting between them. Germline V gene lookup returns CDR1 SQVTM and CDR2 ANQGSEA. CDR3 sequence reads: CSVRLGRETQYF. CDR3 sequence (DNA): TGCAGCGTTCGTTTAGGCCGGGAGACCCAGTACTTC.

The chain's CDR3 is CASSSGLAGGRVNEQYF. CDR3 coding DNA: TGCGCCAGCAGCTCGGGACTAGCGGGGGGGCGAGTAAACGAGCAGTACTTC. This chain connects TRBV5-1 to TRBJ2-5; TRBD2 matches at 16 bases. With the DNA end fitting TRBJ2-7 better, the J assignment may be wrong. This CDR3 region has 17 residues. Germline CDR1 and CDR2: SGHRS and YFSETQ.

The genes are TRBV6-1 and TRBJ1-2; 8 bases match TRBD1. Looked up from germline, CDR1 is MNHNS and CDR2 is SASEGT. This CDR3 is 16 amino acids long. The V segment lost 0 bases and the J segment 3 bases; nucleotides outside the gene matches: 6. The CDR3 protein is CASSEAQGALDYGYTF. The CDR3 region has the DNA TGTGCCAGCAGTGAAGCCCAGGGGGCCCTAGACTATGGCTACACCTTC.

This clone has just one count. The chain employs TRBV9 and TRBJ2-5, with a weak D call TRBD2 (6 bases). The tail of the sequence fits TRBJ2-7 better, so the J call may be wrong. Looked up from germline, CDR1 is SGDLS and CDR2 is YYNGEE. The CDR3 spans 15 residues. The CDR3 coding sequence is TGTGCCAGCAGCGTAGATTACGGGGGAACCTACGAGCAGTACTTC. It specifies CASSVDYGGTYEQYF.

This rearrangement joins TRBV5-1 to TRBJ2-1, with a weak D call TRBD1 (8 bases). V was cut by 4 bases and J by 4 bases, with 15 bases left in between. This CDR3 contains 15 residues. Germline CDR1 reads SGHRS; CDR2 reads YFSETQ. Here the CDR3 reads CASSDGQGGYNEQFF. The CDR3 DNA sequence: TGCGCCAGCAGCGACGGACAGGGAGGGTACAATGAGCAGTTCTTC.

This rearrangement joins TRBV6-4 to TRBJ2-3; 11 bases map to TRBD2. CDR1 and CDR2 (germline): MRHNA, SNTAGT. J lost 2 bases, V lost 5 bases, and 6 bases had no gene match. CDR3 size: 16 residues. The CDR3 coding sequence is TGTGCCAGCAGTCCCCTAGCGGGAGGCTACACAGATACGCAGTATTTT. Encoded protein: CASSPLAGGYTDTQYF.

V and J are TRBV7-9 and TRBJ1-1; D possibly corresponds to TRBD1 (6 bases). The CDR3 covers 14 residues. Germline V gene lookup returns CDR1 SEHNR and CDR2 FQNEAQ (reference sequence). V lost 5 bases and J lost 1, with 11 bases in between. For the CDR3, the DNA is TGTGCCAGCAGCCCTCGGGGGGCGAACACTGAAGCTTTCTTT. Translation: CASSPRGANTEAFF.

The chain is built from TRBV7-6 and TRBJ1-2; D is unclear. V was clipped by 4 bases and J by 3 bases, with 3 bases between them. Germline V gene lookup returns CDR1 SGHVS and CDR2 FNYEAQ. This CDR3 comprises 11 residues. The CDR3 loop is CASSSYYGYTF. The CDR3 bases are TGTGCCAGCAGCTCCTACTATGGCTACACCTTC.

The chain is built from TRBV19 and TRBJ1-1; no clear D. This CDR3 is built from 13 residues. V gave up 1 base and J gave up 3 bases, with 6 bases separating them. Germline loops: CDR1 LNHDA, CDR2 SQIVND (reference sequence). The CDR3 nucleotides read TGTGCCAGTAGTATAGGTACCTACACTGAAGCTTTCTTT. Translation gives CASSIGTYTEAFF.

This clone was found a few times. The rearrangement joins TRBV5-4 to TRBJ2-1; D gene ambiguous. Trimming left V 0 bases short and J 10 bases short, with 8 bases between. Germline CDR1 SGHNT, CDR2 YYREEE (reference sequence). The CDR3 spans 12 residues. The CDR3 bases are TGTGCCAGCAGCTTGGTCAGCGACGAGCAGTTCTTC. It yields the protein CASSLVSDEQFF.

CDR3 region: CSVLANTYEQYF. In nucleotides, the CDR3 is TGCAGCGTACTAGCGAATACCTACGAGCAGTACTTC. This rearrangement joins TRBV29-1 to TRBJ2-7; 7 nucleotides align to TRBD2. After removal of 6 bases from V and 2 bases from J, the junction contained 4 bases not matched to a gene. Per the germline V gene, CDR1 is SQVTM and CDR2 is ANQGSEA. The CDR3 length is 12 residues.

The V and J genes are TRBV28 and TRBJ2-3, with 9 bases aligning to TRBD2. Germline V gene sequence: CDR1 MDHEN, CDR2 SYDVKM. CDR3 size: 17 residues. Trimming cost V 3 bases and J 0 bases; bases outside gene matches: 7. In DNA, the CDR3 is TGTGCCAGCAGTTTGGCGGGACTAGCTGCTAGCACAGATACGCAGTATTTT. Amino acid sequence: CASSLAGLAASTDTQYF. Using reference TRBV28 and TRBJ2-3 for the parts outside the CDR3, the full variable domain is DVKVTQSSRYLVKRTGEKVFLECVQDMDHENMFWYRQDPGLGLRLIYFSYDVKMKEKGDIPEGYSVSREKKERFSLILESASTNQTSMYLCASSLAGLAASTDTQYFGPGTRLTVL.

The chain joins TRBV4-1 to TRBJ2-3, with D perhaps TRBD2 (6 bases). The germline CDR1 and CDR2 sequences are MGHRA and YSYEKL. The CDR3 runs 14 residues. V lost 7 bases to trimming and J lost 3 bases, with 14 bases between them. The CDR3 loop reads CASKDPGSTDTQYF. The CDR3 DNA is TGCGCCAGCAAGGACCCCGGGAGTACAGATACGCAGTATTTT.

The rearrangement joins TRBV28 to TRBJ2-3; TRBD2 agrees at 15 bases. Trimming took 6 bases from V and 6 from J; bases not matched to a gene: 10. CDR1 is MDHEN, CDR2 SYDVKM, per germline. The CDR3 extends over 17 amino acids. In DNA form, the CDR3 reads TGTGCCAGCAGCCCCGGGACTAGCGGGGGGCTCGGGGATACGCAGTATTTT. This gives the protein CASSPGTSGGLGDTQYF.

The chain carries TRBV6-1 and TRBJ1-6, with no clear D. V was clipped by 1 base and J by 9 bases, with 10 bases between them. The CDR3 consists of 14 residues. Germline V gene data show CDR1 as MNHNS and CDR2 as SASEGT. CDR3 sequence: CASSEVGFRSPLHF. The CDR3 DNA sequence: TGTGCCAGCAGTGAAGTCGGATTTCGTTCACCCCTCCACTTT.

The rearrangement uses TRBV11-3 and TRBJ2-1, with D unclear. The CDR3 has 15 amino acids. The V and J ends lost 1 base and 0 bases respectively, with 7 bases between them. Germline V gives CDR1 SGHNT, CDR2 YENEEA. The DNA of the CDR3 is TGTGCCAGCAGCTTAGTGGGCAACTCCTACAATGAGCAGTTCTTC. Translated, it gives CASSLVGNSYNEQFF.

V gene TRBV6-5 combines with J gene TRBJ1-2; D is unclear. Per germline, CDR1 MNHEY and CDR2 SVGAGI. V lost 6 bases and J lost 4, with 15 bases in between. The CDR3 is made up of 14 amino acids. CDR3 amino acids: CASSPAGKVYGYTF. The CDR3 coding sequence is TGTGCCAGCAGCCCGGCGGGGAAAGTCTATGGCTACACCTTC.

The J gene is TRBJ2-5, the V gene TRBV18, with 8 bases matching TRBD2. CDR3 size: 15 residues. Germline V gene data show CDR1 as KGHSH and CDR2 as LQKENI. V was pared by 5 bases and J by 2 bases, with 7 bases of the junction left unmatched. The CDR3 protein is CASSRGLAGQETQYF. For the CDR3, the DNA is TGTGCCAGCTCAAGAGGGCTAGCGGGTCAAGAGACCCAGTACTTC.

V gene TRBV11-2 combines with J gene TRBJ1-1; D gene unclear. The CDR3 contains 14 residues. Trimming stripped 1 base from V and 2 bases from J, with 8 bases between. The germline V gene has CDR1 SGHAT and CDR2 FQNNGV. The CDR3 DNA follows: TGTGCCAGCAGCTTAGGTGCAGGAAACACTGAAGCTTTCTTT. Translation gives CASSLGAGNTEAFF.

CDR3 DNA sequence: TGTGCCTGGAGTGTAGGGACTCGTTACGAGCAGTACTTC. Amino acids: CAWSVGTRYEQYF. The chain couples TRBV30 to TRBJ2-7; a possible D gene is TRBD2 (6 bases). V lost 0 bases and J 4 bases, leaving 10 bases between the germline ends. CDR1 is GTSNPN and CDR2 is SVGIG in the germline V gene (reference sequence). The CDR3 extends over 13 amino acids.